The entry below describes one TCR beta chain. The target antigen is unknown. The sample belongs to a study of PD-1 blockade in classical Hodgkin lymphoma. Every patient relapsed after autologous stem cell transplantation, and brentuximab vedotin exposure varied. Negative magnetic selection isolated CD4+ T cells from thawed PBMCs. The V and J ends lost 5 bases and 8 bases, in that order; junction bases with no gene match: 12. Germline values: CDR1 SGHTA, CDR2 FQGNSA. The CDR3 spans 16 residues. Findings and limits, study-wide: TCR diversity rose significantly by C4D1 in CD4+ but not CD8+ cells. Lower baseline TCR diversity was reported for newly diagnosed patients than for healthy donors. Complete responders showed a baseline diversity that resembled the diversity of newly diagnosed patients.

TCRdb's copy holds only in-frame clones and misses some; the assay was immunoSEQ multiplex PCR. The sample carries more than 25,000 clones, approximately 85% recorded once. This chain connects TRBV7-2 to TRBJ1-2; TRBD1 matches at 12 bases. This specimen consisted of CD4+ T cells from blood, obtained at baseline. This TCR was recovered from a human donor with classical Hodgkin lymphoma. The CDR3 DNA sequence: TGTGCCAGCAGCATCATTACGGGACAGGGGGCGAGGGGCTACACCTTC. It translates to CASSIITGQGARGYTF.